The 30 T cell receptor beta chains given below trace back to one sample, sequenced in a study of Graves' ophthalmopathy and Graves' hyperthyroidism. TCR beta CDR3 amplification used RNA transcripts. First-round RT-PCR with HTBI primers preceded a second-round multiplex PCR. TCRdb redid the calling of the multiplex PCR reads with MiXCR, one entry per CDR3 protein. Of about 500,000 distinct CDR3 sequences in the sample, approximately 35% were seen once. Sequenced: peripheral blood or thyroid tissue (not recorded which). The receptor source for this set is an adult man with Graves' hyperthyroidism.

This rearrangement joins TRBV12-3 or TRBV12-4 to TRBJ2-2; 8 bases agree with TRBD2. Germline trimming cut 8 bases from V and 4 bases from J; bases unmatched to any gene: 15. This CDR3 region has 17 residues. The CDR3 protein is CASGRLALGSGTGELFF. The CDR3 DNA sequence: TGTGCCAGCGGAAGACTAGCGCTTGGTTCCGGCACCGGGGAGCTGTTTTTT.

Many counts were recorded for this clonotype. The chain couples TRBV12-3 or TRBV12-4 to TRBJ1-5; D remains ambiguous. Trimming removed 3 bases from V and 5 bases from J, with 5 bases in between. The CDR3 runs 12 residues. DNA of the CDR3: TGTGCCAGCAGTTTTAGTTATCAGCCCCAGCATTTT. It specifies CASSFSYQPQHF.

This clonotype occurred once. The chain recombines TRBV19 with TRBJ1-1; 9 nucleotides align to TRBD1. This CDR3 is built from 14 residues. Germline V gene data show CDR1 as LNHDA and CDR2 as SQIVND (reference sequence). Trimming took 6 bases from V and 4 from J; bases not matched to a gene: 6. The CDR3 bases are TGTGCCAGTAGGCCGGGACAGGGAATCACTGAAGCTTTCTTT. Translation: CASRPGQGITEAFF.

This chain links TRBV10-3 with TRBJ2-3; no definite D call. Trimming pared 5 bases from V and 2 bases from J, leaving 14 bases between. Germline values: CDR1 ENHRY, CDR2 SYGVKD. The CDR3 totals 15 residues. The CDR3 loop reads CAISPGSPITDTQYF. The CDR3 coding sequence is TGTGCCATCAGTCCCGGGTCCCCTATCACAGATACGCAGTATTTT.

This clonotype occurred many times. The junction departs from the called germline gene at one end, perhaps through a read error. This chain uses TRBV2 with TRBJ2-7; no clear D. The germline gives CDR1 SNHLY, CDR2 FYNNEI. The CDR3 has 14 amino acids. The CDR3 loop is CASRDTARNYEQYF. Here the CDR3 DNA reads TGTGCCAGCAGAGACACCGCTAGAAACTACGAGCAGTACTTT.

This clonotype was found many times. The chain carries TRBV7-8 and TRBJ1-1, with D uncertain. The CDR3 sequence is 15 residues long. CDR1 SGHVS and CDR2 FQNEAQ come from the germline V gene. Trimming removed 5 bases at V and 1 base at J, with 14 bases between. This CDR3 reads CASSLVNAPNTEAFF. The DNA of the CDR3 is TGTGCCAGCAGCCTGGTCAACGCACCGAACACTGAAGCTTTCTTT.

The chain uses TRBV5-4 and TRBJ1-3; the D gene is possibly TRBD1 (6 bases). V dropped 4 bases and J dropped 0 bases, with 11 bases sitting between them. This CDR3 region has 15 residues. Per the germline V gene, CDR1 is SGHNT and CDR2 is YYREEE (reference sequence). DNA for the CDR3: TGTGCCAGCAGCCAAGAGGACAGCTCTGGAAACACCATATATTTT. Translation: CASSQEDSSGNTIYF.

This clonotype has only a few counts. The rearrangement links TRBV6-5 to TRBJ2-7; D ambiguous. The CDR3 length is 15 residues. V dropped 3 bases and J dropped 4 bases, with 16 bases sitting between them. CDR1 and CDR2 (germline): MNHEY, SVGAGI. CDR3 bases: TGTGCCAGCAGTTATTCTGCGTTCGGAGTGTACGAGCAGTACTTC. Translation: CASSYSAFGVYEQYF.

This clonotype was seen repeatedly, ten times or more. The J gene is TRBJ1-1, the V gene TRBV27; perhaps TRBD1 as D (6 bases). CDR3 size: 15 residues. The germline CDR1 and CDR2 sequences are MNHEY and SMNVEV (reference sequence). V lost 9 bases, J lost 0 bases, and 17 bases lay in between. CDR3 sequence (DNA): TGTGCCAGAAACAAAAGGGACAACGTGAACACTGAAGCTTTCTTT. It is translated as CARNKRDNVNTEAFF.

V gene TRBV29-1 combines with J gene TRBJ2-5; unclear D gene. The CDR3 totals 12 residues. Trimming shortened V by 4 bases and J by 9 bases, and 15 bases separated the two germline ends. From germline, CDR1 is SQVTM and CDR2 ANQGSEA. The CDR3 bases are TGCAGCGTTGGGTCCAAAGATCAGCCCCAGTACTTC. Amino acids: CSVGSKDQPQYF.

This clonotype was seen only a few times. A much larger clone differs by one base, so this may be a read error. The rearrangement uses TRBV29-1 and TRBJ2-5; no firm D call. CDR1 is SQVTM, CDR2 ANQGSEA, per germline. CDR3 length: 8 residues. The CDR3 coding sequence is TGCAGCGTAAATACCCAGTGCTTC. Protein product: CSVNTQCF. Drawing the rest from reference TRBV29-1 and TRBJ2-5, the complete variable domain is SAVISQKPSRDICQRGTSLTIQCQVDSQVTMMFWYRQQPGQSLTLIATANQGSEATYESGFVIDKFPISRPNLTFSTLTVSNMSPEDSSIYLCSVNTQCFGPGTRLLVL.

This clonotype showed up many times. The DNA for the CDR3 is TGCGCCAGCAGCTTAGTAGGTCCGGACGTCAGCTCTGGGGCCAACGTCCTGACTTTC. It translates to CASSLVGPDVSSGANVLTF. The chain recombines TRBV5-1 with TRBJ2-6; D gene unclear. The CDR3 is 19 amino acids. Trimming cost V 2 bases and J 0 bases, with 18 bases left between them. Germline V gives CDR1 SGHRS, CDR2 YFSETQ.

This chain uses TRBV20-1 with TRBJ2-5; 9 bases are a match to TRBD2. The V segment lost 6 bases and the J segment 2 bases; nucleotides outside the gene matches: 7. CDR3 size: 14 residues. Germline lookup yields CDR1 DFQATT and CDR2 SNEGSKA (reference sequence). The CDR3 sequence: CSARSGGTQETQYF. DNA for the CDR3: TGCAGTGCACGGAGCGGGGGGACACAAGAGACCCAGTACTTC.

The chain links TRBV29-1 to TRBJ2-5; 12 nucleotides align to TRBD2. This CDR3 region has 14 residues. CDR1 and CDR2 from the germline V gene are SQVTM and ANQGSEA. With V trimmed by 6 bases and J by 9 bases, 11 bases remained unmatched. This chain's CDR3 is CSVAGTSGFEAQYF. The CDR3 nucleotides read TGCAGCGTAGCCGGGACTAGCGGGTTCGAGGCCCAGTACTTC.

The chain uses TRBV7-9 and TRBJ2-2, with 7 bases that match TRBD2. Unmatched junction bases numbered 9, after V lost 5 bases and J lost 9 bases. Germline V CDR1 and CDR2: SEHNR, FQNEAQ (reference sequence). The CDR3 length is 14 residues. The CDR3 nucleotides are TGTGCCAGCAGCACCAGGGAGGGGTCGCGGGAGCTGTTTTTT. Translation gives CASSTREGSRELFF.

On this clonotype itself: At one end, the junction sequence differs from germline, possibly due to a read error. V usage is TRBV20-1 and J usage is TRBJ1-6, with 7 positions matching TRBD1. Germline V CDR1 and CDR2: DFQATT, SNEGSKA (reference sequence). The CDR3 length is 13 residues. CDR3 sequence: CSVVGQGGTGIHF. The CDR3 DNA is TGCAGTGTCGTAGGGCAGGGGGGGACGGGGATTCACTTC.

For this clonotype: One end of the junction fails to match germline, which may point to a read error. The chain couples TRBV9 to TRBJ1-1, with 7 bases lining up with TRBD1. This CDR3 comprises 13 residues. Germline V lookup: CDR1 SGDLS, CDR2 YYNGEE. The CDR3 loop reads CASDKRGGTGAFF. CDR3 sequence (DNA): TGTGCCAGCGACAAAAGAGGGGGCACTGGAGCTTTCTTT.

About this clonotype itself: The junction differs from germline at one of its ends, possibly a read error. The chain joins TRBV2 to TRBJ2-7, with 7 bases aligning to TRBD1. CDR1 is SNHLY and CDR2 is FYNNEI in the germline V gene. The CDR3 covers 16 residues. The CDR3 here is CAGSYPAPGQLYEQYF. The CDR3 DNA is TGTGCCGGCAGTTATCCCGCCCCGGGACAGCTGTACGAGCAGTACTTC.

This chain connects TRBV9 to TRBJ1-6; TRBD1 is a possible D gene (6 bases). This CDR3 spans 14 amino acids. Trimming shortened V by 7 bases and J by 6 bases, and 14 bases separated the two germline ends. Germline assignment: CDR1 SGDLS and CDR2 YYNGEE. The CDR3 nucleotides read TGTGCCAGCTACACCTTCAGGGGTAATTCACCCCTCCACTTT. It yields the protein CASYTFRGNSPLHF.

This rearrangement joins TRBV12-3 or TRBV12-4 to TRBJ2-5; D is possibly TRBD2 (6 bases). V lost 5 bases to trimming and J lost 10 bases, with 8 bases between them. The CDR3 has 10 residues. CDR3 protein: CASSRGIQYF. CDR3 DNA: TGTGCCAGCAGTCGCGGGATCCAGTACTTC.

The chain couples TRBV7-9 to TRBJ2-7; 9 bases are a match to TRBD2. J lost 5 bases, V lost 1 base, and 15 bases had no gene match. Germline V gene data show CDR1 as SEHNR and CDR2 as FQNEAQ (reference sequence). This CDR3 is 18 amino acids long. CDR3 in amino acids: CASSLGGVSSGSTNEQYF. The CDR3 region has the DNA TGTGCCAGCAGCTTAGGGGGCGTTAGTAGCGGGAGTACCAACGAGCAGTACTTC.

The J gene is TRBJ2-7, the V gene TRBV12-3 or TRBV12-4, with 14 bases fitting TRBD2. V was clipped by 6 bases and J by 6 bases; unmatched bases: 10. The CDR3 sequence is 16 residues long. The CDR3 protein is CASRRGLAGVRSEQYF. The CDR3 region has the DNA TGTGCCAGCAGGCGGGGACTAGCGGGAGTAAGGTCCGAGCAGTACTTC.

The chain combines TRBV7-2 with TRBJ2-7; 8 bases align to TRBD2. CDR1 SGHTA and CDR2 FQGNSA come from the germline V gene. The CDR3 loop spans 14 amino acids. V was clipped by 6 bases and J by 7 bases; unmatched bases: 11. The CDR3 DNA follows: TGTGCCAGCAGTGACTTCAGCGGGAGTGGGGAGCAGTACTTC. This codes for CASSDFSGSGEQYF.

About this clonotype: This may stem from a read error, because a much larger clone lies one nucleotide away. The chain recombines TRBV19 with TRBJ1-6, with 9 bases aligning to TRBD1. This CDR3 region has 17 residues. Germline V gives CDR1 LNHDA, CDR2 SQIVND (reference sequence). The CDR3 nucleotides read TGTGCCAGTAGTCACCCAATCTTACAGGGGGCATCCTCACCCCCCCACTTT. Translation gives CASSHPILQGASSPPHF.

Remarks on this clonotype: Since a much larger clone is just one base distant, this may be a read error. The genes are TRBV20-1 and TRBJ2-5; tentatively, D is TRBD2 (7 bases). CDR1 DFQATT and CDR2 SNEGSKA come from the germline V gene (reference sequence). CDR3 length equals 17 residues. CDR3 amino acids: CGASRPGGGSRGETQYF. The CDR3, as DNA: TGCGGTGCTAGTCGCCCCGGGGGCGGGAGTAGGGGAGAGACCCAGTACTTC.

The J gene is TRBJ2-7, the V gene TRBV28; D could derive from TRBD1 or TRBD2 (6 bases each). Germline CDR1 and CDR2: MDHEN and SYDVKM. This CDR3 region has 15 residues. The V end lost 8 bases, the J end lost 0 bases, and 17 bases lay between the germline ends. The CDR3 DNA reads as TGTGCCAGCTCGGGTCACGGGGGCCTCTCCTACGAGCAGTACTTC. It codes for CASSGHGGLSYEQYF.

Ten or more counts support this clonotype. The chain uses TRBV10-3 and TRBJ1-1, with D uncertain. The V end lost 0 bases, the J end lost 1 base, and 9 bases lay between the germline ends. Per the germline V gene, CDR1 is ENHRY and CDR2 is SYGVKD. CDR3 length: 15 amino acids. CDR3 residues: CAISESGGTNTEAFF. Written as DNA, the CDR3 is TGTGCCATCAGTGAGTCAGGCGGAACGAACACTGAAGCTTTCTTT.

This clonotype has just a few counts. The chain is built from TRBV12-3 or TRBV12-4 and TRBJ2-7, with TRBD2 matching 12 bases. The CDR3 has 18 residues. Losses at the gene ends were 5 bases for V and 2 bases for J; bases not matched to a gene: 13. DNA of the CDR3: TGTGCCAGCAGTAGAGGCCGACTAGCGGGAGTGGGAGCCTACGAGCAGTACTTC. This codes for CASSRGRLAGVGAYEQYF.

This clonotype showed up many times. The chain combines TRBV24-1 with TRBJ1-5; no reliable D call. V was pared by 3 bases and J by 0 bases, with 8 bases between. Germline V CDR1 and CDR2: KGHDR, SFDVKD. CDR3 length equals 15 residues. The CDR3 here is CATSDGIGSNQPQHF. The CDR3 DNA reads TGTGCCACCAGTGATGGTATTGGTAGCAATCAGCCCCAGCATTTT.

This clonotype appeared many times. The V and J genes are TRBV7-9 and TRBJ2-5; TRBD1 agrees at 10 bases. The CDR3 runs to 16 residues. Germline assignment: CDR1 SEHNR and CDR2 FQNEAQ (reference sequence). J gave up 4 bases and V 5 bases, and 10 bases lay outside the gene matches. CDR3 protein: CASSRRQGAGGETQYF. Written as DNA, the CDR3 is TGTGCCAGCAGCCGCAGACAGGGGGCTGGGGGAGAGACCCAGTACTTC.